This TCR beta chain originates from a study of T cell responses to AZD1222 COVID-19 vaccine. Study-level points and caveats: White British people made up most donors, females outnumbered males, and clonal diversity was possibly underestimated. Baseline seropositivity occurred in only six or seven AZD1222 recipients.

The germline V and J ends were trimmed by 2 bases and 6 bases, with 23 bases remaining between them. The CDR3 sequence is 17 residues long. Germline-derived CDR1 and CDR2 are LGHDT and YNNKEL (reference sequence). Clones were sequenced by immunoSEQ multiplex PCR, and TCRdb holds only the in-frame ones, with some missing. The profile shows roughly 120,000 clones, roughly 86% of them singletons. On this clone itself: Its target is not known.

Sample: peripheral blood, taken on day 0 of AZD1222 vaccination. J is TRBJ2-7 and V is TRBV3-1 (or the pseudogene TRBV3-2); TRBD1 is a possible D gene (6 bases). The sequence was obtained from an adult in good health. CDR3 in DNA: TGTGCCAGCAGCCAAATATGGGGGAAGAGCCAAGGGGGCGAGCAGTACTTC. This encodes CASSQIWGKSQGGEQYF.